The 20 T cell receptor beta chains below come from one sample, sequenced in a study of blood T cell repertoires in COVID-19. The assay was immunoSEQ multiplex PCR, and TCRdb's table has in-frame clones only and misses some. Altogether some 87,000 clones are present, about 80% being singletons, with the ten largest covering 24%. Sequencing used peripheral blood. These receptors were obtained from a human donor in a cohort sampled during active COVID-19.

The table lists this clone with a count of one. The chain joins TRBV21-1 to TRBJ2-2; whether TRBD1, the table's D call, matches the DNA was not checked. TRBV21-1 is designated a pseudogene. The CDR3 contains 17 residues. In DNA, the CDR3 is TGTGCCAGCAGCCCCCGACGGGACAGGGGGCGGAGCGGGGAGCTGTTTTTT. Protein sequence: CASSPRRDRGRSGELFF.

This chain uses TRBV7-9 with TRBJ2-5, with TRBD2 matching 8 bases. Per the germline V gene, CDR1 is SEHNR and CDR2 is FQNEAQ (reference sequence). This CDR3 is built from 15 residues. Trimming cost V 5 bases and J 4 bases; bases outside gene matches: 9. The CDR3 loop is CASSHRSGGRETQYF. For the CDR3, the DNA is TGTGCCAGCAGCCACCGGAGCGGGGGTAGAGAGACCCAGTACTTC.

The genes are TRBV28 and TRBJ2-5; 10 bases are shared with TRBD1. Looked up from germline, CDR1 is MDHEN and CDR2 is SYDVKM. The CDR3 totals 15 residues. Unmatched junction bases numbered 9, after V lost 6 bases and J lost 5 bases. CDR3 sequence: CASRLDRGPKETQYF. DNA of the CDR3: TGTGCCAGCAGACTCGACAGGGGGCCTAAGGAGACCCAGTACTTC.

The CDR3 coding sequence is TGTGCCAGCAGTTCCAGGGGCGCGCCCCCCTACGAGCAGTACTTC. It encodes CASSSRGAPPYEQYF. V and J are TRBV6-5 and TRBJ2-7, with D perhaps TRBD1 (6 bases). Germline V gene lookup returns CDR1 MNHEY and CDR2 SVGAGI. The CDR3 totals 15 residues. V gave up 4 bases and J gave up 2 bases, with 15 bases separating them.

The chain employs TRBV7-2 and TRBJ2-7; 7 nucleotides match TRBD2. The CDR3 contains 16 residues. Germline-derived CDR1 and CDR2 are SGHTA and FQGNSA. Losses at the gene ends were 1 base for V and 4 bases for J; bases not matched to a gene: 10. This CDR3 is CASSLEAGVRGYEQYF. The CDR3 bases are TGTGCCAGCAGCTTAGAGGCGGGGGTAAGAGGGTACGAGCAGTACTTC.

V and J are TRBV29-1 and TRBJ2-1; 8 nucleotides align to TRBD2. V lost 4 bases to trimming and J lost 8 bases; unmatched junction nucleotides: 16. This CDR3 contains 16 residues. The V gene's germline CDR1 is SQVTM and CDR2 ANQGSEA. CDR3 region: CSVASGGLAGWDEQFF. In nucleotides, the CDR3 is TGCAGCGTTGCGTCTGGGGGGTTAGCGGGATGGGATGAGCAGTTCTTC.

The gene calls are TRBV15 and TRBJ1-5, with a weak D call TRBD1 (6 bases). Germline V gives CDR1 LNHNV, CDR2 YYDKDF (reference sequence). The CDR3 length is 14 residues. Trimming cost V 0 bases and J 4 bases, with 7 bases left between them. The CDR3 sequence is CATSRDRGNQPQHF. In DNA form, the CDR3 reads TGTGCCACCAGCAGAGATAGGGGGAATCAGCCCCAGCATTTT.

The CDR3 region has the DNA TGTGCCAGCAGTTTATCGGGACAGGGACTTCCCTACGAGCAGTACTTC. It translates to CASSLSGQGLPYEQYF. The chain has TRBV27 and TRBJ2-7, with 9 bases identical to TRBD1. Germline V CDR1 and CDR2: MNHEY, SMNVEV (reference sequence). The CDR3 is 16 residues long. V lost 0 bases to trimming and J lost 2 bases; unmatched junction nucleotides: 5.

The V and J genes are TRBV28 and TRBJ2-5; possible D gene TRBD2, 5 bases. Germline assignment: CDR1 MDHEN and CDR2 SYDVKM. V lost 7 bases to trimming and J lost 2 bases, with 26 bases between them. The CDR3 has 18 amino acids. CDR3 DNA sequence: TGTGCCAGCACCTTATCCGCAAGAGAGGGAACGAAACAAGAGACCCAGTACTTC. It specifies CASTLSAREGTKQETQYF.

This chain links TRBV25-1 with TRBJ2-2, with 8 bases lining up with TRBD1. Germline-derived CDR1 and CDR2 are MGHDK and SYGVNS. The CDR3 has 16 amino acids. Losses at the gene ends were 4 bases for V and 3 bases for J; bases not matched to a gene: 7. As DNA, the CDR3 is TGTGCCAGCAGTGTAGTTGGACAGGGTTACACCGGGGAGCTGTTTTTT. Its protein product is CASSVVGQGYTGELFF.

V usage is TRBV6-5 and J usage is TRBJ1-1, with D unresolved. CDR3 size: 15 residues. Germline V gene sequence: CDR1 MNHEY, CDR2 SVGAGI. Trimming removed 6 bases at V and 2 bases at J, with 16 bases between. Here the CDR3 reads CASRKNTRHNTEAFF. The CDR3 DNA reads as TGTGCCAGCAGGAAGAACACCCGTCATAACACTGAAGCTTTCTTT.

The genes are TRBV7-2 and TRBJ2-2, with 7 bases that match TRBD2. This CDR3 is built from 14 residues. The ends lost 9 bases at V and 5 bases at J; junction bases unmatched: 9. CDR1 SGHTA and CDR2 FQGNSA come from the germline V gene. For the CDR3, the DNA is TGTGCCAGTCAGACTAGCCCCCATACCGGGGAGCTGTTTTTT. Translating it yields CASQTSPHTGELFF. Full variable domain (outside the CDR3, taken from reference TRBV7-2 and TRBJ2-2): GAGVSQSPSNKVTEKGKDVELRCDPISGHTALYWYRQSLGQGLEFLIYFQGNSAPDKSGLPSDRFSAERTGGSVSTLTIQRTQQEDSAVYLCASQTSPHTGELFFGEGSRLTVL.

V is TRBV6-5 and J is TRBJ1-5; no definite D call. CDR1 MNHEY and CDR2 SVGAGI come from the germline V gene. This CDR3 has 13 residues. Between the trimmed V and J ends, which lost 4 bases and 4 bases, there was a span of 8 bases. CDR3 amino acids: CASSFTVNQPQHF. The DNA of the CDR3 is TGTGCCAGCAGTTTCACGGTAAATCAGCCCCAGCATTTT.

Worth noting for this clone: Germline is not matched at one junction end, which may reflect a read error. The chain carries TRBV7-7 and TRBJ2-2; no reliable D call. The CDR3 covers 13 residues. From germline, CDR1 is SSHAT and CDR2 FNYEAQ (reference sequence). The CDR3 DNA follows: TGTGCTAGCAGCTTAACACAGACCGGGGAGCTGTTTTTT. Protein: CASSLTQTGELFF.

V gene TRBV28 combines with J gene TRBJ1-2; D uncertain. Trimming cost V 7 bases and J 3 bases, with 9 bases left between them. The CDR3 totals 12 residues. Germline values: CDR1 MDHEN, CDR2 SYDVKM. The CDR3 coding sequence is TGTGCCAGCACCGCTCTATACTATGGCTACACCTTC. Its protein is CASTALYYGYTF.

V and J are TRBV28 and TRBJ1-5; D is perhaps TRBD1 (6 bases). The V end lost 6 bases, the J end lost 9 bases, and 21 bases lay between the germline ends. The CDR3 totals 15 residues. In germline, CDR1 is MDHEN, CDR2 SYDVKM. CDR3 region: CASSHSGGQLRPQHF. DNA of the CDR3: TGTGCCAGCAGCCACTCGGGGGGGCAGCTAAGGCCCCAGCATTTT. The full variable domain, with the rest looked up from reference TRBV28 and TRBJ1-5, is DVKVTQSSRYLVKRTGEKVFLECVQDMDHENMFWYRQDPGLGLRLIYFSYDVKMKEKGDIPEGYSVSREKKERFSLILESASTNQTSMYLCASSHSGGQLRPQHFGDGTRLSIL.

This rearrangement joins TRBV27 to TRBJ2-7; D gene unclear. Germline-derived CDR1 and CDR2 are MNHEY and SMNVEV (reference sequence). Trimming left V 4 bases short and J 2 bases short, with 12 bases between. The CDR3 has 14 amino acids. In DNA, the CDR3 is TGTGCCAGCAGTTCCAGCGTACGCCCCTACGAGCAGTACTTC. Protein: CASSSSVRPYEQYF.

The gene calls are TRBV9 and TRBJ1-5, with D perhaps TRBD1 (6 bases). The germline CDR1 and CDR2 sequences are SGDLS and YYNGEE. Trimming pared 7 bases from V and 6 bases from J, leaving 17 bases between. The length of the CDR3 is 14 residues. The DNA for the CDR3 is TGTGCCAGCGACGCAAGTGGGGGCGGTCAGCCCCAGCATTTT. Translated, it gives CASDASGGGQPQHF.

This chain uses TRBV3-1 (or the pseudogene TRBV3-2) with TRBJ2-5, with D possibly matching TRBD1 (6 bases). In germline, CDR1 is LGHDT, CDR2 YNNKEL (reference sequence). The CDR3 spans 15 residues. The V gene lost 6 bases and the J gene lost 3 bases, with 17 bases spanning the gap. CDR3 nucleotide sequence: TGTGCCAGCAGACCCTACGACAGGTCTGAAGAGACCCAGTACTTC. This codes for CASRPYDRSEETQYF.

J is TRBJ2-7 and V is TRBV29-1; 7 bases align to TRBD1. The V gene's germline CDR1 is SQVTM and CDR2 ANQGSEA. V was pared by 0 bases and J by 4 bases, with 6 bases of the junction left unmatched. The CDR3 sequence is 14 residues long. CDR3 sequence: CSVEDQTGVYEQYF. The DNA of the CDR3 is TGCAGCGTTGAAGATCAAACAGGGGTTTACGAGCAGTACTTC.